Listed below are T cell receptor beta chains from one sample, sequenced in a study of control samples from healthy donors and cancer patients. The data were produced by immunoSEQ multiplex PCR, yet TCRdb's version contains in-frame clones alone and is incomplete. The table lists 94,000 or so clones, around 84% of them singletons. Sequenced material: PBMCs. These receptors were taken from a man aged 70 or older with lung cancer. Both conserved end residues are part of each CDR3. Each record gives: V gene, J gene, clone size, D gene, CDR3 protein, CDR3 DNA. A D gene is named only where the DNA matches it firmly. Clone size is stated in some rows and not others, as once, few, many or a class when expanded.

TRBV5-4	TRBJ2-1	-	-	CASSLSTAIYNEQFF	TGTGCCAGCAGCTTATCGACAGCGATTTACAATGAGCAGTTCTTC
TRBV29-1	TRBJ1-1	many	-	CSTYSGQTEAFF	TGCAGCACTTATTCCGGGCAGACTGAAGCTTTCTTT
TRBV24-1	TRBJ2-4	-	TRBD1	CATRGPGQGLAKNIQYF	TGTGCCACCAGGGGCCCGGGACAGGGACTCGCCAAAAACATTCAGTACTTC
TRBV9	TRBJ1-3	-	-	CASTNPTGTSGNTIYF	TGTGCCAGCACCAACCCGACGGGTACCTCTGGAAACACCATATATTTT
TRBV7-8	TRBJ1-1	-	-	CASSPRLGTEAFF	TGTGCCAGCAGCCCCCGCCTGGGCACTGAAGCTTTCTTT
TRBV21-1	TRBJ2-5	few	-	CASSKGGLAGWTETQYF	TGTGCCAGCAGCAAAGGGGGACTAGCGGGGTGGACGGAGACCCAGTACTTC
TRBV5-4	TRBJ2-2	-	TRBD1	CASSPVAGGKSTGELFF	TGTGCCAGCTCGCCGGTTGCAGGGGGCAAATCGACCGGGGAGCTGTTTTTT
TRBV27	TRBJ2-2	once	TRBD1	CASSLLDRDTGELFF	TGTGCCAGCAGTTTATTGGACAGGGACACCGGGGAGCTGTTTTTT
TRBV12-3/TRBV12-4	TRBJ2-7	few	-	CASSFGTYEQYF	TGTGCCAGCAGTTTTGGTACCTACGAGCAGTACTTC
TRBV29-1	TRBJ2-7	-	TRBD1	CSVEARTGSYEQYF	TGCAGCGTTGAAGCCCGGACAGGGTCCTACGAGCAGTACTTC
TRBV9	TRBJ1-2	-	-	CASSDAPGLPVRGYTF	TGTGCCAGCAGCGATGCCCCGGGACTTCCCGTTCGGGGCTACACCTTC
TRBV4-2	TRBJ1-1	once	TRBD1	CASSRGQVLSEAFF	TGTGCCAGCAGCCGGGGACAGGTATTGTCTGAAGCTTTCTTT
TRBV19	TRBJ1-5	-	TRBD1	CASSSGTGTHQPQHF	TGTGCCAGTAGTAGCGGGACAGGGACCCATCAGCCCCAGCATTTT
TRBV12-3/TRBV12-4	TRBJ2-1	-	-	CASSLGQGGEQFF	TGTGCCAGCAGTTTGGGGCAGGGGGGCGAGCAGTTCTTC
TRBV25-1	TRBJ2-3	-	-	CASSDIGSTDTQYF	TGTGCCAGCAGTGATATAGGTAGCACAGATACGCAGTATTTT
TRBV19	TRBJ1-5	-	-	CASSTYSRGFGAQPQHF	TGTGCCAGTAGTACCTACAGCCGGGGGTTCGGCGCTCAGCCCCAGCATTTT
TRBV6-5	TRBJ1-4	once	-	CASSYSGTTNEKLFF	TGTGCCAGCAGTTACTCTGGAACAACTAATGAAAAACTGTTTTTT
TRBV4-1	TRBJ2-1	-	-	CASSQDFGQGLNEQFF	TGCGCCAGCAGCCAAGACTTCGGGCAGGGCCTCAATGAGCAGTTCTTC
TRBV18	TRBJ1-2	few	-	CASSPPERGGGYTF	TGTGCCAGCTCACCACCGGAGAGGGGAGGTGGCTACACCTTC
TRBV10-2	TRBJ2-7	-	TRBD2	CASSDPGGTYEQYF	TGCGCCAGCAGTGACCCGGGGGGTACCTACGAGCAGTACTTC
TRBV6-5	TRBJ2-4	-	-	CASLEGGGNIQYF	TGTGCCAGCCTCGAGGGTGGTGGGAACATTCAGTACTTC
TRBV28	TRBJ1-3	-	-	CASSFTGNTIYF	TGTGCCAGCAGTTTTACGGGAAACACCATATATTTT
TRBV5-1	TRBJ2-2	-	-	CASSFQGDYTGELFF	TGCGCCAGCAGCTTCCAGGGGGACTACACCGGGGAGCTGTTTTTT
TRBV9	TRBJ1-1	-	-	CASSDLRGERAFF	TGTGCCAGCAGCGACCTTCGCGGGGAACGAGCTTTCTTT
TRBV24-1	TRBJ1-1	-	TRBD1	CATSRGPNTEAFF	TGTGCCACCTCCAGGGGGCCGAACACTGAAGCTTTCTTT
TRBV7-2	TRBJ1-3	-	-	CASSLVGHRTSGNTIYF	TGTGCCAGCAGCTTAGTGGGACACCGGACCTCTGGAAACACCATATATTTT
TRBV27	TRBJ2-3	-	-	CASRQWGENNGGQHTDTQYF	TGTGCCAGCAGGCAATGGGGTGAGAATAACGGGGGGCAGCACACAGATACGCAGTATTTT
TRBV6-2/TRBV6-3	TRBJ2-3	-	-	CASSYEAGTDTQYF	TGTGCCAGCAGTTACGAGGCGGGGACAGATACGCAGTATTTT
TRBV4-1	TRBJ1-5	-	-	CASSQDRRGRQPQHF	TGCGCCAGCAGCCAAGATAGAAGGGGCAGGCAGCCCCAGCATTTT
TRBV6-5	TRBJ2-7	-	-	CASKLSLFYEQYF	TGTGCCAGCAAGTTGAGCCTCTTCTACGAGCAGTACTTC
TRBV3-1/TRBV3-2	TRBJ2-4	-	TRBD2	CASSPGLVEGQYF	TGTGCCAGCAGCCCGGGACTAGTCGAGGGTCAGTACTTC
TRBV9	TRBJ2-1	-	TRBD2	CASSVGASGNNEQFF	TGTGCCAGCAGCGTAGGGGCTAGCGGAAACAATGAGCAGTTCTTC
TRBV10-1	TRBJ2-1	once	-	CASSSDRVQAGGHNEQFF	TGCGCCAGCAGTTCGGACAGGGTACAAGCGGGGGGCCACAATGAGCAGTTCTTC
TRBV30	TRBJ2-7	-	TRBD1	CAWMGQAYEQYF	TGTGCCTGGATGGGACAGGCCTACGAGCAGTACTTC
TRBV21-1	TRBJ1-2	once	-	CASSTVRTGLGSRMFRGYTF	TGTGCCAGCAGCACAGTACGGACAGGGTTGGGCTCCCGCATGTTTCGGGGCTACACCTTC
TRBV3-1/TRBV3-2	TRBJ1-1	-	-	CASSQDQRRTKTEAFF	TGTGCCAGCAGCCAAGATCAAAGGAGGACGAAAACTGAAGCTTTCTTT
TRBV15	TRBJ1-2	once	TRBD1	CATSPGTGNYGYTF	TGTGCCACCAGCCCCGGGACAGGGAACTATGGCTACACCTTC
TRBV5-5	TRBJ2-1	-	-	CASSLLGAEQFF	TGTGCCAGCAGCTTATTGGGGGCCGAGCAGTTCTTC
TRBV9	TRBJ1-4	few	-	CASSAGGRGEKLFF	TGTGCCAGCAGTGCCGGGGGTAGGGGAGAAAAACTGTTTTTT
TRBV12-3/TRBV12-4	TRBJ1-2	-	-	CASSSGPRSGYTF	TGTGCCAGCAGCTCTGGACCGAGATCCGGCTACACCTTC
TRBV6-5	TRBJ1-3	few	-	CASSPISGSGNTIYF	TGTGCCAGCAGTCCCATATCCGGCTCTGGAAACACCATATATTTT
TRBV7-2	TRBJ1-1	-	-	CASSPYGQPPLEAFF	TGTGCCAGCAGCCCTTATGGACAGCCACCCCTCGAAGCTTTCTTT
TRBV20-1	TRBJ1-5	-	-	CSASRPGVRLTGNQPQHF	TGCAGTGCTAGTAGGCCAGGGGTAAGGTTAACCGGCAATCAGCCCCAGCATTTT
TRBV19	TRBJ1-6	-	-	CASSTNGNSPLHF	TGTGCCAGTAGTACCAACGGGAATTCACCCCTCCACTTT
TRBV9	TRBJ1-1	-	-	CASSPGRGNTEAFF	TGTGCCAGCAGCCCCGGACGGGGGAACACTGAAGCTTTCTTT
TRBV12-2	TRBJ2-1	-	-	CASRLRPLDKRGAPPFGNEQFF	TGTGCAAGTCGCCTACGCCCCCTAGACAAGCGGGGGGCCCCGCCCTTCGGGAATGAGCAGTTCTTC
TRBV18	TRBJ2-2	-	TRBD1	CASSPNRGDTGELFF	TGTGCCAGCTCACCAAACAGGGGCGACACCGGGGAGCTGTTTTTT
TRBV5-1	TRBJ1-3	-	TRBD1	CASSVGTGVSGNTIYF	TGCGCCAGCAGCGTGGGGACAGGGGTTTCCGGAAACACCATATATTTT
TRBV5-5	TRBJ1-1	-	TRBD1	CASSYATGTGYTEAFF	TGTGCCAGCAGCTACGCAACCGGGACAGGGTACACTGAAGCTTTCTTT
TRBV7-3	TRBJ2-1	-	TRBD2	CASSPSGGAHNEQFF	TGTGCCAGCAGCCCGAGCGGGGGGGCCCACAATGAGCAGTTCTTC
TRBV19	TRBJ1-5	-	-	CASASLSPVSGNQPQHF	TGTGCCAGTGCGTCCCTGAGCCCGGTGTCTGGCAATCAGCCCCAGCATTTT
TRBV6-5	TRBJ2-7	-	-	CASSVRGKTYEQYF	TGTGCCAGCAGCGTCCGGGGGAAAACCTACGAGCAGTACTTC
TRBV5-1	TRBJ2-2	-	-	CASSPHPPNTGELFF	TGCGCCAGCAGCCCACATCCGCCGAACACCGGGGAGCTGTTTTTT